The rows below give T cell receptor beta chains drawn from one sample of a study of early T cells in non-severe SARS-CoV-2 infection. TCRdb independently ran MiXCR on the 5' RACE reads; one entry per CDR3 protein. The data contain tens of thousands of distinct CDR3 sequences, more than 12% of them singletons. Sequencing input: whole blood. The receptors originated from an adult who was a healthcare worker with PCR-confirmed SARS-CoV-2 infection or an uninfected control (not recorded which). Each CDR3 is given with its conserved first and last residue. A D gene is named only where the DNA matches it firmly. Expanded clones get a size class; other rows say once, few or many, or leave the size out.

D gene	J gene	clone size	V gene	CDR3 protein	CDR3 DNA
-	TRBJ2-1	-	TRBV20-1	CSAAGPTGYNEQFF	TGCAGTGCGGCAGGCCCAACCGGCTACAATGAGCAGTTCTTC
TRBD2	TRBJ2-1	many	TRBV5-1	CASSLRPGLAGEGEQFF	TGCGCCAGCAGCTTGAGACCGGGACTAGCGGGAGAAGGTGAGCAGTTCTTC
TRBD2	TRBJ2-3	-	TRBV7-8	CASSQPTSGISTDTQYF	TGTGCCAGCAGCCAGCCGACTAGCGGGATTAGCACAGATACGCAGTATTTT
-	TRBJ2-1	few	TRBV28	CASSSGQPYNEQFF	TGTGCCAGCAGTTCCGGACAGCCCTACAATGAGCAGTTCTTC
-	TRBJ1-2	-	TRBV12-3/TRBV12-4	CASSPRGYGYTF	TGTGCCAGCAGTCCCAGAGGCTATGGCTACACCTTC
TRBD1	TRBJ1-5	many	TRBV6-2/TRBV6-3	CASRDREANQPQHF	TGTGCCAGCAGGGACAGGGAGGCCAATCAGCCCCAGCATTTT
-	TRBJ1-4	-	TRBV5-6	CASSATGGLYEKLFF	TGTGCCAGCAGCGCGACGGGGGGCTTGTATGAAAAACTGTTTTTT
-	TRBJ2-7	-	TRBV19	CASSIGVGYEQYF	TGTGCCAGTAGTATAGGCGTCGGCTACGAGCAGTACTTC
TRBD1	TRBJ2-7	once	TRBV6-5	CASNSGGPSYEQYF	TGTGCCAGCAACTCAGGGGGCCCGTCCTACGAGCAGTACTTC
-	TRBJ1-2	few	TRBV6-2/TRBV6-3	CASTQEGLGYTF	TGTGCCAGCACCCAAGAGGGTCTTGGCTACACCTTC
-	TRBJ2-1	-	TRBV2	CATGGGASYNEQFF	TGTGCCACGGGGGGCGGGGCATCCTACAATGAGCAGTTCTTC
TRBD1	TRBJ2-3	few	TRBV24-1	CATSDSGGTGDTQYF	TGTGCCACCAGTGATTCAGGGGGAACGGGGGATACGCAGTATTTT
-	TRBJ2-7	few	TRBV7-8	CASSFGQLGYEQYF	TGTGCCAGCAGCTTCGGACAGCTAGGGTACGAGCAGTACTTC
TRBD1	TRBJ2-7	few	TRBV7-7	CASSLDRGSYEQYF	TGTGCCAGCAGCCTCGACAGGGGGAGCTACGAGCAGTACTTC
-	TRBJ2-3	-	TRBV28	CASVHSREADTQYF	TGTGCCAGCGTCCACTCGAGGGAAGCGGATACGCAGTATTTT
-	TRBJ2-3	few	TRBV7-9	CASEQAGQRTDTQYF	TGTGCCAGCGAACAGGCGGGACAGAGAACAGATACGCAGTATTTT
-	TRBJ2-2	-	TRBV7-3	CASSLGQTGELFF	TGTGCCAGCAGCTTGGGACAAACCGGGGAGCTGTTTTTT
-	TRBJ2-2	-	TRBV4-3	CASKIDKFTGELFF	TGCGCCAGCAAAATTGACAAATTCACCGGGGAGCTGTTTTTT
-	TRBJ1-1	many	TRBV6-2/TRBV6-3	CASFGWAEAFF	TGTGCCAGCTTTGGCTGGGCTGAAGCTTTCTTT
-	TRBJ1-5	few	TRBV7-2	CASSFGHLNQPQHF	TGTGCCAGCAGCTTTGGACACCTAAATCAGCCCCAGCATTTT
-	TRBJ2-4	-	TRBV7-2	CASSLDGHTAKNIQYF	TGTGCCAGCAGCTTAGATGGACATACAGCCAAAAACATTCAGTACTTC
-	TRBJ1-3	-	TRBV28	CASSLGPLSGNTIYF	TGTGCCAGCAGCCTAGGACCGCTCTCTGGAAACACCATATATTTT
-	TRBJ1-1	few	TRBV7-3	CASSLRGGTLSEAFF	TGTGCCAGCAGCTTAAGGGGGGGCACCCTTTCTGAAGCTTTCTTT
-	TRBJ2-5	-	TRBV14	CASGIGGTQYF	TGTGCCAGCGGGATAGGCGGCACCCAGTACTTC
-	TRBJ2-6	few	TRBV4-1	CASSQDSRVLSSGANVLTF	TGCGCCAGCAGCCAAGATAGCAGGGTCTTAAGCTCTGGGGCCAACGTCCTGACTTTC
TRBD1	TRBJ2-7	-	TRBV28	CASSSGQVLEQYF	TGTGCCAGCAGCTCCGGACAGGTTCTCGAGCAGTACTTC
-	TRBJ2-2	many	TRBV4-3	CASSQEIAVTMNTGELFF	TGCGCCAGCAGCCAAGAAATCGCGGTCACTATGAACACCGGGGAGCTGTTTTTT
-	TRBJ2-7	many	TRBV7-2	CASSLVISGRPERAYEQYF	TGTGCCAGCAGCTTAGTGATCAGTGGTCGGCCGGAGAGAGCCTACGAGCAGTACTTC
-	TRBJ1-1	-	TRBV5-1	CASSFDSFNTEAFF	TGCGCCAGCAGCTTTGACAGCTTTAACACTGAAGCTTTCTTT
-	TRBJ1-5	few	TRBV6-1	CASQGVQPQHF	TGTGCCTCCCAAGGGGTACAGCCCCAGCATTTT
-	TRBJ2-1	few	TRBV6-2/TRBV6-3	CASSYGGGYNEQFF	TGTGCCAGCAGTTACGGGGGCGGGTACAATGAGCAGTTCTTC
-	TRBJ2-3	few	TRBV6-2/TRBV6-3	CASSHPLRTDTQYF	TGTGCCAGCAGCCACCCCCTCCGCACAGATACGCAGTATTTT
TRBD1	TRBJ1-6	many	TRBV6-1	CASRRGTGYNSPLHF	TGTGCCAGCAGGAGGGGGACAGGATATAATTCACCCCTCCACTTT
TRBD2	TRBJ2-4	-	TRBV27	CASSWASGNIQYF	TGTGCCAGCTCATGGGCTAGCGGCAACATTCAGTACTTC
-	TRBJ2-7	many	TRBV6-2/TRBV6-3	CASSYGQYSFGHEQYF	TGTGCCAGCAGTTACGGGCAGTACTCTTTTGGCCACGAGCAGTACTTC
-	TRBJ1-2	few	TRBV20-1	CSARSHVYGYTF	TGCAGTGCTAGATCTCATGTCTATGGCTACACCTTC
TRBD1	TRBJ1-5	once	TRBV10-3	CAIGTTGERLPQHF	TGTGCCATAGGGACTACAGGGGAAAGGCTGCCCCAGCATTTT
TRBD2	TRBJ2-1	many	TRBV7-3	CADAQTSGTHYNEQFF	TGTGCCGACGCCCAAACTAGCGGGACTCACTACAATGAGCAGTTCTTC
TRBD1	TRBJ1-4	many	TRBV25-1	CASSDVSTGKAELFF	TGTGCCAGCAGTGACGTCTCGACAGGGAAGGCGGAACTGTTTTTT
-	TRBJ2-1	-	TRBV14	CASSQRGGNEQFF	TGTGCCAGCAGCCAACGTGGGGGAAATGAGCAGTTCTTC
TRBD1	TRBJ1-2	-	TRBV7-2	CASSLAVDRDHGYTF	TGTGCCAGCAGCTTAGCCGTGGACAGGGACCATGGCTACACCTTC
-	TRBJ2-7	-	TRBV29-1	CSASDHSRGGEQYF	TGCAGCGCGTCCGACCACTCAAGGGGAGGCGAGCAGTACTTC
-	TRBJ2-5	few	TRBV30	CAWSVLGRGETQYF	TGTGCCTGGAGTGTACTCGGGAGAGGAGAGACCCAGTACTTC
-	TRBJ2-1	-	TRBV24-1	CATSDYDGNEQFF	TGTGCCACCAGTGACTATGACGGCAATGAGCAGTTCTTC
TRBD2	TRBJ2-3	few	TRBV7-8	CASSPGLAGRETSTDTQYF	TGTGCCAGCAGCCCGGGACTAGCGGGACGCGAAACTAGCACAGATACGCAGTATTTT
-	TRBJ2-3	few	TRBV18	CASSPGRGQDTQYF	TGTGCCAGCTCACCAGGCAGGGGACAAGATACGCAGTATTTT
-	TRBJ2-7	-	TRBV20-1	CSARGGGASYEQYF	TGCAGTGCTAGAGGTGGAGGGGCGTCCTACGAGCAGTACTTC
TRBD2	TRBJ2-7	many	TRBV2	CASSVVRERDYLF	TGTGCCAGCAGTGTGGTTCGGGAGCGGGATTACCTCTTC
-	TRBJ1-2	few	TRBV5-5	CASSFTIRTDDNGYTF	TGTGCCAGCAGTTTTACGATAAGGACTGATGACAATGGCTACACCTTC
TRBD2	TRBJ2-7	-	TRBV20-1	CSARTSGNLVEQYF	TGCAGTGCTCGGACTAGCGGGAACCTAGTCGAGCAGTACTTC
-	TRBJ2-1	few	TRBV4-1	CASSQGLGRSYNEQFF	TGCGCCAGCAGCCAGGGACTTGGGAGATCCTACAATGAGCAGTTCTTC
TRBD2	TRBJ2-3	-	TRBV20-1	CSARAPPGGREDETTDTQYF	TGCAGTGCTAGAGCTCCCCCAGGAGGGAGGGAGGATGAAACCACAGATACGCAGTATTTT
-	TRBJ1-2	-	TRBV28	CASSLARTWDGYTF	TGTGCCAGCAGTTTGGCTAGGACATGGGATGGCTACACCTTC
-	TRBJ1-4	few	TRBV10-1	CASSDGVNEKLFF	TGCGCCAGCAGTGACGGGGTGAATGAAAAACTGTTTTTT
-	TRBJ2-3	few	TRBV5-6	CASSLVEVRTDTQYF	TGTGCCAGCAGCTTGGTGGAGGTTCGCACAGATACGCAGTATTTT